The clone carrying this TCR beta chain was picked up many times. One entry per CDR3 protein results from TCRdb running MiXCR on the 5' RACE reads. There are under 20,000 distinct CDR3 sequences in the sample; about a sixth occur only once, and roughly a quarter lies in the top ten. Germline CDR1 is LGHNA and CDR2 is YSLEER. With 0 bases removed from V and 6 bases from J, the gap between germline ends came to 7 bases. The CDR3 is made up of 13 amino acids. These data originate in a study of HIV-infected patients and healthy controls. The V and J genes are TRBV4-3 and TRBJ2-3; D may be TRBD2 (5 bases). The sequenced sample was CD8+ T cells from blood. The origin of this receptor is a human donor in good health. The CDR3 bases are TGCGCCAGCAGCCAAGACTGGGAGGATACGCAGTATTTT. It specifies CASSQDWEDTQYF.